Listed below are T cell receptor beta chains from one sample, sequenced in a study of PD-L1 blockade in urothelial cancer. Sequencing was performed with immunoSEQ multiplex PCR; in TCRdb, only in-frame clones are kept and a portion is missing. The table lists about 110,000 clones, approximately 85% of them singletons. Sequenced material: PBMCs, taken around atezolizumab (anti-PD-L1) treatment. The receptors come from a man aged 50-60 years with urothelial cancer. The CDR3 runs from the conserved cysteine through the conserved F or W. Each record gives: clone size, V gene, J gene, D gene, CDR3 DNA, CDR3 protein. The D gene is left open where the match is weak. Only part of the rows carry a size: once, few, many, or a class if the clone is expanded.

abundance: once; v_gene: TRBV2; j_gene: TRBJ2-7; d_gene: -; CDR3nt: TGTGCCAGCAGTGGGGACTCCCGCTACGAGCAGTACTTC; CDR3aa: CASSGDSRYEQYF
abundance: -; v_gene: TRBV28; j_gene: TRBJ2-1; d_gene: TRBD2; CDR3nt: TGTGCTAGCGGGAGGGCACGAAGCTCCTACAATGAGCAGTTCTTC; CDR3aa: CASGRARSSYNEQFF
abundance: -; v_gene: TRBV18; j_gene: TRBJ1-3; d_gene: -; CDR3nt: TGTGCCAGCTCGGGCGGGGGCAGCTCTGGAAACACCATATATTTT; CDR3aa: CASSGGGSSGNTIYF
abundance: -; v_gene: TRBV9; j_gene: TRBJ2-3; d_gene: -; CDR3nt: TGTGCCAGCAGCTCCCCATCAGATACGCAGTATTTT; CDR3aa: CASSSPSDTQYF
abundance: -; v_gene: TRBV5-6; j_gene: TRBJ1-2; d_gene: TRBD1; CDR3nt: TGTGCCAGCAGCTTGGGGACAGGGGGCTATGGCTACACCTTC; CDR3aa: CASSLGTGGYGYTF
abundance: -; v_gene: TRBV18; j_gene: TRBJ2-5; d_gene: -; CDR3nt: TGTGCCAGCTCAGGGGGACTGCAAGAGACCCAGTACTTC; CDR3aa: CASSGGLQETQYF
abundance: -; v_gene: TRBV5-5; j_gene: TRBJ2-2; d_gene: -; CDR3nt: TGTGCCAGCAGCTTGGACAGGGCGCGGGAGCTGTTTTTT; CDR3aa: CASSLDRARELFF
abundance: -; v_gene: TRBV28; j_gene: TRBJ2-4; d_gene: TRBD2; CDR3nt: TGTGCCAGCAGTTCCAGTGGTAGCGGGCGTGTAGCCAAAAACATTCAGTACTTC; CDR3aa: CASSSSGSGRVAKNIQYF
abundance: -; v_gene: TRBV14; j_gene: TRBJ2-2; d_gene: -; CDR3nt: TGTGCCAGCAGCCTCCGGGAGATCAACACCGGGGAGCTGTTTTTT; CDR3aa: CASSLREINTGELFF
abundance: -; v_gene: TRBV5-1; j_gene: TRBJ2-1; d_gene: TRBD2; CDR3nt: TGCGCCAGCAGCCCCGGGAGTCCTGCTAGCGGGAGGACTGAGCAGTTCTTC; CDR3aa: CASSPGSPASGRTEQFF
abundance: -; v_gene: TRBV18; j_gene: TRBJ2-6; d_gene: -; CDR3nt: TGTGCCAGCTCACTGAAACACTCCGGGACGGACAGCTCTGGGGCCAACGTCCTGACTTTC; CDR3aa: CASSLKHSGTDSSGANVLTF
abundance: -; v_gene: TRBV4-2; j_gene: TRBJ2-5; d_gene: TRBD1; CDR3nt: TGTGCCAGCAGCCAAGAATCAGGGGGCCTGGAGACCCAGTACTTC; CDR3aa: CASSQESGGLETQYF
abundance: -; v_gene: TRBV6-5; j_gene: TRBJ1-5; d_gene: -; CDR3nt: TGTGCCAGCAGGATGGACAGTTATCAGCCCCAGCATTTT; CDR3aa: CASRMDSYQPQHF
abundance: -; v_gene: TRBV5-1; j_gene: TRBJ2-2; d_gene: TRBD2; CDR3nt: TGCGCCAGCAGCACTGGACTAGCGGGGAAAGACACCGGGGAGCTGTTTTTT; CDR3aa: CASSTGLAGKDTGELFF
abundance: few; v_gene: TRBV6-1; j_gene: TRBJ1-6; d_gene: TRBD1; CDR3nt: TGTGCCAGCAGTGCCCGACAGGGAAATTCACCCCTCCACTTT; CDR3aa: CASSARQGNSPLHF
abundance: -; v_gene: TRBV2; j_gene: TRBJ1-5; d_gene: -; CDR3nt: TGTGCCAGCAGTGTCACCGGTAGCAATCAGCCCCAGCATTTT; CDR3aa: CASSVTGSNQPQHF
abundance: -; v_gene: TRBV5-6; j_gene: TRBJ2-7; d_gene: -; CDR3nt: TGTGCCAGCAGCCTCTCAGGACAGCCCTACGAGCAGTACTTC; CDR3aa: CASSLSGQPYEQYF
abundance: -; v_gene: TRBV7-2; j_gene: TRBJ2-3; d_gene: -; CDR3nt: TGTGCCAGCAGCTTAGGCCCGGGAGATACGCAGTATTTT; CDR3aa: CASSLGPGDTQYF
abundance: -; v_gene: TRBV5-4; j_gene: TRBJ2-1; d_gene: TRBD2; CDR3nt: TGTGCCAGCAGCCCGACTAGCGGAAATTACAATGAGCAGTTCTTC; CDR3aa: CASSPTSGNYNEQFF
abundance: -; v_gene: TRBV28; j_gene: TRBJ2-1; d_gene: -; CDR3nt: TGTGCCAGCAGTTTTGCTAGCGCGAGCTCCTACAATGAGCAGTTCTTC; CDR3aa: CASSFASASSYNEQFF
abundance: -; v_gene: TRBV5-6; j_gene: TRBJ2-5; d_gene: -; CDR3nt: TGTGCCAGCAGCTTGAGTAGACTCCTCCAAGAGACCCAGTACTTC; CDR3aa: CASSLSRLLQETQYF
abundance: -; v_gene: TRBV23-1; j_gene: TRBJ2-2; d_gene: TRBD2; CDR3nt: TGCGCCAGCAGTCGCCTCCCTAGTGGCGGGACTAGCGGGAGACTAGACACCGGGGAGCTGTTTTTT; CDR3aa: CASSRLPSGGTSGRLDTGELFF
abundance: -; v_gene: TRBV6-1; j_gene: TRBJ1-6; d_gene: -; CDR3nt: TGTGCCAGCAGTGAATTACAGTATAATTCACCCCTCCACTTT; CDR3aa: CASSELQYNSPLHF
abundance: once; v_gene: TRBV7-3; j_gene: TRBJ2-1; d_gene: TRBD1; CDR3nt: TGTGCCAGCAACCAGGGGGCTGGTGAGCAGTTCTTC; CDR3aa: CASNQGAGEQFF
abundance: -; v_gene: TRBV7-2; j_gene: TRBJ2-7; d_gene: TRBD2; CDR3nt: TGTGCCAGCAGCCGACTAGCGGGAACCTACGAGCAGTACTTC; CDR3aa: CASSRLAGTYEQYF
abundance: -; v_gene: TRBV7-3; j_gene: TRBJ2-1; d_gene: TRBD2; CDR3nt: TGTGCCAGCAGCAAAACGGGTCTAGCGGGGTCCAATGAGCAGTTCTTC; CDR3aa: CASSKTGLAGSNEQFF
abundance: -; v_gene: TRBV14; j_gene: TRBJ2-5; d_gene: TRBD2; CDR3nt: TGTGCCAGCAGCCCACTAGCGGTTCAAGAGACCCAGTACTTC; CDR3aa: CASSPLAVQETQYF
abundance: -; v_gene: TRBV19; j_gene: TRBJ1-2; d_gene: -; CDR3nt: TGTGCCAGTAGTAAGAACAGAGACGGGGACTATGGCTACACCTTC; CDR3aa: CASSKNRDGDYGYTF
abundance: -; v_gene: TRBV4-1; j_gene: TRBJ1-5; d_gene: TRBD1; CDR3nt: TGCGCCAGCAGCCAAGGGACAGGGGGGAATCAGCCCCAGCATTTT; CDR3aa: CASSQGTGGNQPQHF
abundance: -; v_gene: TRBV6-1; j_gene: TRBJ2-3; d_gene: -; CDR3nt: TGTGCCAGCAGTGAAAGTTCAGGGTGGGTTGCAGATACGCAGTATTTT; CDR3aa: CASSESSGWVADTQYF
abundance: -; v_gene: TRBV27; j_gene: TRBJ1-5; d_gene: TRBD1; CDR3nt: TGTGCCAGCAGGACAGGGGGTTCCAATCAGCCCCAGCATTTT; CDR3aa: CASRTGGSNQPQHF